The rows below give T cell receptor beta chains drawn from one sample of a study of vaccination effects on CD4 cells after COVID-19. The data were produced by immunoSEQ multiplex PCR, yet TCRdb's version contains in-frame clones alone and is incomplete. The sample shows around 16,000 clones, roughly 70% of them seen only once. The antigens of these receptors remain unknown. The sequencing here drew on CD4+ T cells from PBMCs cultured with SARS-CoV-2 spike peptides, taken after COVID-19 vaccination. The receptors originated from a human donor who received a COVID-19 vaccine. The CDR3 runs from the conserved cysteine through the conserved F or W. A D gene is named only where the DNA matches it firmly. Clone size is given for some rows only: seen once, a few or many times, or a class if the clone is expanded.

J,size,V,D,length,DNA,CDR3
TRBJ1-6,few,TRBV30,TRBD1,15,TGTGCCTGGAGCGTGATGGACAGGAGGGATTCACCCCTCCACTTT,CAWSVMDRRDSPLHF
TRBJ2-6,medium-sized,TRBV19,TRBD1,18,TGTGCCAGTAGTACCACGGGACAGGGAGTCTCTGGGGCCAACGTCCTGACTTTC,CASSTTGQGVSGANVLTF
TRBJ1-1,.,TRBV3-1/TRBV3-2,.,13,TGTGCCAGCAGCCCACAGGGCGACACTGAAGCTTTCTTT,CASSPQGDTEAFF
TRBJ2-2,.,TRBV18,.,15,TGTGCCAGCTCACCCGGCACAGGGCCAACCGGGGAGCTGTTTTTT,CASSPGTGPTGELFF
TRBJ2-7,medium-sized,TRBV7-2,TRBD2,18,TGTGCCAGCAGCTTAGTTGGGACTAGCGGCCCTAGCTCCTACGAGCAGTACTTC,CASSLVGTSGPSSYEQYF
TRBJ2-2,.,TRBV11-3,TRBD1,16,TGTGCCAGCAGCCGTCGGGACAGCCCCTCCGGCGGGGAGCTGTTTTTT,CASSRRDSPSGGELFF
TRBJ1-1,.,TRBV29-1,.,16,TGCAGCGTTTATAGGCCTCGGACCGGGGAGAACACTGAAGCTTTCTTT,CSVYRPRTGENTEAFF
TRBJ2-2,.,TRBV6-1,.,15,TGTGCCAGCAGTGAAGTAGGACGGATGGCCGGGGAGCTGTTTTTT,CASSEVGRMAGELFF
TRBJ1-1,few,TRBV5-6,.,14,TGTGCCAGCAGCTGGTACAGGATGAACACTGAAGCTTTCTTT,CASSWYRMNTEAFF
TRBJ1-1,.,TRBV6-2/TRBV6-3,TRBD1,15,TGTGCCAGCAGTTACTTAGGGGGCTTGAACACTGAAGCTTTCTTT,CASSYLGGLNTEAFF
TRBJ1-1,.,TRBV6-1,TRBD1,15,TGTGCCAGCAGTGAAAATTACAGGGGTAGTCACTTAGCTTTCTTT,CASSENYRGSHLAFF
TRBJ2-2,once,TRBV19,.,15,TGTGCCAGTAGCCTCCTCTCGGCAGGGACCGGGGAGCTGTTTTTT,CASSLLSAGTGELFF
TRBJ2-1,.,TRBV6-1,TRBD2,15,TGTGCCAGCAGTGAACTAGCGGGAGGGCACAATGAGCAGTTCTTC,CASSELAGGHNEQFF
TRBJ2-7,.,TRBV28,.,15,TGTGCCAGCACCCTACCCGGTTCTCAAACCTACGAGCAGTACTTC,CASTLPGSQTYEQYF
TRBJ2-1,.,TRBV11-2,TRBD2,17,TGTGCCAGCAGCTTAGATCCCTCGGGAGGGACATACAATGAGCAGTTCTTC,CASSLDPSGGTYNEQFF
TRBJ2-3,.,TRBV6-5,.,13,TGTGCCAGCAGTTACCCAGGGAGAGATACGCAGTATTTT,CASSYPGRDTQYF
TRBJ2-1,.,TRBV27,.,14,TGTGCCAGCAGAGAGATAGGGCCTTATTATGAGCAGTTCTTC,CASREIGPYYEQFF